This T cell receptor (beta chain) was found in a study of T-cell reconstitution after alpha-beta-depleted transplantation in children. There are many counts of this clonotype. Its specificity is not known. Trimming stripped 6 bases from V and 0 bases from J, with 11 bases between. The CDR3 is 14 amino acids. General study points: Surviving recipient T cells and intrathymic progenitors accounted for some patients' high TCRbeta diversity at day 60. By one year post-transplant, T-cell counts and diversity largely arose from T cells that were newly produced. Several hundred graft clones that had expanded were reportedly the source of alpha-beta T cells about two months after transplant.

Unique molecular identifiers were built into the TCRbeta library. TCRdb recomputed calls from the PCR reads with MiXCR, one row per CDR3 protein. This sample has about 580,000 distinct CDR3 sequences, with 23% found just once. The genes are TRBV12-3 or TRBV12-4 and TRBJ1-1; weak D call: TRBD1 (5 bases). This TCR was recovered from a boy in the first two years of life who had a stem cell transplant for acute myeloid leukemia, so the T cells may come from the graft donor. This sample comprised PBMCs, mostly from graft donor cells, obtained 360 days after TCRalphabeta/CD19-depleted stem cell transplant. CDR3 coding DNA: TGTGCCAGCAGCCTACAGGTCATGAACACTGAAGCTTTCTTT. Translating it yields CASSLQVMNTEAFF.